A single sample gave rise to the 24 T cell receptor beta chains below, sequenced in a study of blood T cell repertoires in COVID-19. Profiling relied on immunoSEQ multiplex PCR, and the TCRdb table lists in-frame clones only, not all of them. The table records about 480,000 clones, 88% of them present only once. Sequences were obtained from PBMCs or T cells enriched from blood (not recorded which). These receptor sequences come from a woman in her 40s who had recovered from COVID-19.

The chain employs TRBV24-1 and TRBJ2-1, with 8 bases matching TRBD2. The CDR3 consists of 15 residues. Germline values: CDR1 KGHDR, CDR2 SFDVKD. With V trimmed by 6 bases and J by 7 bases, 10 bases remained unmatched. The CDR3 loop is CATSTSSGSTNEQFF. The CDR3 DNA reads TGTGCCACCAGTACCTCCAGCGGGAGTACGAATGAGCAGTTCTTC.

The V call is TRBV7-6, the J call TRBJ1-1; 8 bases align to TRBD1. In germline, CDR1 is SGHVS, CDR2 FNYEAQ. Trimming at V came to 5 bases and at J to 6 bases, leaving 2 bases not matched to a gene. This CDR3 spans 12 amino acids. This CDR3 reads CASSPQGAEAFF. Here the CDR3 DNA reads TGTGCCAGCAGCCCACAGGGGGCTGAAGCTTTCTTT.

J is TRBJ2-1 and V is TRBV14; 9 positions agree with TRBD2. The CDR3 extends over 17 amino acids. After removal of 4 bases from V and 6 bases from J, the junction contained 13 bases not matched to a gene. Germline V lookup: CDR1 SGHDN, CDR2 FVKESK. CDR3: CASSPLPGLARLNEQFF. CDR3 DNA sequence: TGTGCCAGCAGCCCCTTGCCGGGACTAGCCCGACTCAATGAGCAGTTCTTC.

This sequence joins TRBV5-1 and TRBJ2-3, with D possibly matching TRBD1 (6 bases). Trimming left V 7 bases short and J 3 bases short, with 18 bases between. In germline, CDR1 is SGHRS, CDR2 YFSETQ. This CDR3 spans 15 amino acids. Written as DNA, the CDR3 is TGCGCCAGCTCAGCTTATGCAGGGGAAACAGATACGCAGTATTTT. Translation: CASSAYAGETDTQYF.

The gene calls are TRBV9 and TRBJ1-3; D remains unclear. This CDR3 contains 15 residues. The germline V gene has CDR1 SGDLS and CDR2 YYNGEE. Trimming cost V 3 bases and J 4 bases, with 14 bases left between them. CDR3 nucleotide sequence: TGTGCCAGCAGCGCCCAGATGCAATCGGGAAACACCATATATTTT. This codes for CASSAQMQSGNTIYF. The full variable domain, rest sourced from reference TRBV9 and TRBJ1-3, is DSGVTQTPKHLITATGQRVTLRCSPRSGDLSVYWYQQSLDQGLQFLIQYYNGEERAKGNILERFSAQQFPDLHSELNLSSLELGDSALYFCASSAQMQSGNTIYFGEGSWLTVV.

This chain connects TRBV5-1 to TRBJ2-5, with D uncertain. V was pared by 2 bases and J by 3 bases, with 11 bases between. The V gene's germline CDR1 is SGHRS and CDR2 YFSETQ. The CDR3 covers 14 residues. Here the CDR3 DNA reads TGCGCCAGCAGCTTCACATACCTTAAAGAGACCCAGTACTTC. It specifies CASSFTYLKETQYF.

The genes are TRBV5-1 and TRBJ2-2; 11 bases agree with TRBD1. Germline CDR1 is SGHRS and CDR2 is YFSETQ. This CDR3 has 16 amino acids. V was pared by 1 base and J by 4 bases, with 3 bases of the junction left unmatched. The CDR3 here is CASSLSGQGGTGELFF. CDR3 coding DNA: TGCGCCAGCAGCTTGTCGGGACAGGGGGGCACCGGGGAGCTGTTTTTT.

V usage is TRBV10-3 and J usage is TRBJ2-5; a weak D match, TRBD1 (6 bases). The V end was cut by 5 bases, the J end by 4 bases, with 11 bases between. This CDR3 has 13 residues. Germline V lookup: CDR1 ENHRY, CDR2 SYGVKD. This chain's CDR3 is CAISSTGLETQYF. The CDR3 DNA follows: TGTGCCATCAGTTCCACAGGGCTAGAGACCCAGTACTTC.

V usage is TRBV29-1 and J usage is TRBJ1-1; tentatively, D is TRBD1 (6 bases). The germline V and J ends were trimmed by 7 bases and 0 bases, with 15 bases remaining between them. Per the germline V gene, CDR1 is SQVTM and CDR2 is ANQGSEA. CDR3 length equals 14 residues. For the CDR3, the DNA is TGCAGCGCTGACGAGGGGGGGCTGAACACTGAAGCTTTCTTT. Protein product: CSADEGGLNTEAFF.

The chain combines TRBV5-1 with TRBJ2-3; 8 bases map to TRBD2. There are 16 residues in the CDR3. Germline loops: CDR1 SGHRS, CDR2 YFSETQ. V lost 0 bases and J lost 4; bases outside the gene matches: 7. DNA of the CDR3: TGCGCCAGCAGCTTGGTGCTAGCGGGTCCCCCAGATACGCAGTATTTT. It is translated as CASSLVLAGPPDTQYF.

This clone has more than one count but fewer than ten. J is TRBJ2-1 and V is TRBV14; 7 nucleotides line up with TRBD1. The CDR3 loop spans 17 amino acids. V shed 1 base and J 6 bases; nucleotides not matched to a gene: 12. The germline CDR1 and CDR2 sequences are SGHDN and FVKESK. The CDR3 DNA sequence: TGTGCCAGCAGCCAAGTCGGGTCCCCAAGGGGGCCCAATGAGCAGTTCTTC. Translation gives CASSQVGSPRGPNEQFF. Drawing the rest from reference TRBV14 and TRBJ2-1, the complete variable domain is EAGVTQFPSHSVIEKGQTVTLRCDPISGHDNLYWYRRVMGKEIKFLLHFVKESKQDESGMPNNRFLAERTGGTYSTLKVQPAELEDSGVYFCASSQVGSPRGPNEQFFGPGTRLTVL.

The CDR3 reads CASSPQGKGTGELFF. Here the CDR3 DNA reads TGCGCCAGCAGCCCACAGGGTAAGGGCACCGGGGAGCTGTTTTTT. The rearrangement joins TRBV4-1 to TRBJ2-2; tentative D call: TRBD1 (6 bases). V was pared by 4 bases and J by 4 bases, with 13 bases between. Germline V gene lookup returns CDR1 MGHRA and CDR2 YSYEKL. The CDR3 is 15 amino acids.

This chain uses TRBV5-1 with TRBJ1-4; perhaps TRBD1 as D (5 bases). Looked up from germline, CDR1 is SGHRS and CDR2 is YFSETQ. V was trimmed by 4 bases and J by 7 bases, leaving 17 bases between them. The CDR3 has 15 amino acids. The CDR3 DNA reads TGCGCCAGCAGCCCGGGGGGGGATCCGGGTGAAAAACTGTTTTTT. Its translation: CASSPGGDPGEKLFF.

DNA for the CDR3: TGTGCCAGCAGTCTACAGGGTAACTCCTACGAGCAGTACTTC. Protein sequence: CASSLQGNSYEQYF. The J gene is TRBJ2-7, the V gene TRBV6-2 or TRBV6-3, with D tentatively TRBD1 (6 bases). The ends were cut back, 5 bases at V and 0 bases at J, with 11 bases in the middle. Germline assignment: CDR1 MNHEY and CDR2 SVGEGT. The CDR3 loop spans 14 amino acids.

This clone has just one count. The rearrangement joins TRBV5-4 to TRBJ2-7; D perhaps matches TRBD2 (6 bases). Germline CDR1 and CDR2: SGHNT and YYREEE (reference sequence). V lost 5 bases and J 3 bases, leaving 15 bases between the germline ends. This CDR3 comprises 14 residues. CDR3 nucleotide sequence: TGTGCCAGCAGAAGGGACTCGGAGGTCTACGAGCAGTACTTC. This gives the protein CASRRDSEVYEQYF.

The genes are TRBV29-1 and TRBJ2-7, with TRBD2 matching over 9 bases. V was clipped by 7 bases and J by 4 bases; unmatched bases: 11. The CDR3 sequence is 14 residues long. From germline, CDR1 is SQVTM and CDR2 ANQGSEA. The CDR3 region is CSARTSDILYEQYF. The CDR3 coding sequence is TGCAGCGCCCGGACTAGCGATATACTATACGAGCAGTACTTC.

The V gene is TRBV4-3, the J gene TRBJ2-7; 8 nucleotides match TRBD2. The V gene end was trimmed by 0 bases and the J gene end by 0 bases; junction bases not matched to a gene: 4. Germline V gene sequence: CDR1 LGHNA, CDR2 YSLEER. This CDR3 has 16 amino acids. In DNA form, the CDR3 reads TGCGCCAGCAGCCAAGATGGGAGCGGGAGCTCCTACGAGCAGTACTTC. Protein product: CASSQDGSGSSYEQYF.

The chain is built from TRBV9 and TRBJ1-1, with 8 bases matching TRBD1. Looked up from germline, CDR1 is SGDLS and CDR2 is YYNGEE. V dropped 3 bases and J dropped 8; count of bases not matched to a gene: 3. The CDR3 consists of 12 residues. In DNA, the CDR3 is TGTGCCAGCAGCGACCGGGACAGGGAAGCTTTCTTT. This sequence encodes CASSDRDREAFF.

This clone was picked up many times. The CDR3 reads CASSHRGMGGSYNEQFF. In nucleotides, the CDR3 is TGCGCCAGCAGCCACCGGGGAATGGGGGGATCCTACAATGAGCAGTTCTTC. This sequence joins TRBV4-3 and TRBJ2-1, with D possibly TRBD2 on 6 matching bases. Germline V CDR1 and CDR2: LGHNA, YSLEER. This CDR3 region has 17 residues. V gave up 3 bases and J gave up 1 base, with 16 bases separating them.

Regarding this clone: The sample contains more than one DNA sequence encoding this CDR3. V gene TRBV11-2 combines with J gene TRBJ2-7; the D is unclear. The CDR3 is 11 amino acids. Looked up from germline, CDR1 is SGHAT and CDR2 is FQNNGV. Trimming stripped 4 bases from V and 3 bases from J, with 4 bases between. The DNA of the CDR3 is TGTGCCAGCAGCTCAGGCTACGAGCAGTACTTC. This sequence encodes CASSSGYEQYF.

The chain has TRBV4-1 and TRBJ2-1, with 7 bases aligning to TRBD2. This CDR3 is 16 amino acids long. J was trimmed by 7 bases and V by 3 bases; bases with no gene match: 12. Germline CDR1 MGHRA, CDR2 YSYEKL. CDR3 sequence (DNA): TGCGCCAGCAGCCAGTTTAAGGGACTGGGGGGGAATGAGCAGTTCTTC. The encoded protein is CASSQFKGLGGNEQFF.

This clone was observed once. The rearrangement uses TRBV19 and TRBJ1-4, with a possible D match to TRBD1 (5 bases). The germline V gene has CDR1 LNHDA and CDR2 SQIVND (reference sequence). Trimming pared 0 bases from V and 0 bases from J, leaving 8 bases between. CDR3 size: 16 residues. The CDR3 nucleotides are TGTGCCAGTAGTATAGATTGGGGGGCAACTAATGAAAAACTGTTTTTT. This codes for CASSIDWGATNEKLFF.

The chain carries TRBV29-1 and TRBJ2-5; 9 bases are a match to TRBD1. This CDR3 spans 14 amino acids. V lost 1 base, J lost 7 bases, and 7 bases stayed unmatched. Per germline, CDR1 SQVTM and CDR2 ANQGSEA. The CDR3 here is CSVEGDRAVRTQYF. In DNA, the CDR3 is TGCAGCGTTGAAGGGGACAGGGCAGTAAGGACCCAGTACTTC.

The chain employs TRBV29-1 and TRBJ2-1; D perhaps matches TRBD1 (6 bases). This CDR3 is 13 amino acids long. CDR1 SQVTM and CDR2 ANQGSEA come from the germline V gene. In DNA form, the CDR3 reads TGCAGTTACAGGGCTAGGTACTACAATGAGCAGTTCTTC. Its translation: CSYRARYYNEQFF.